The present entry profiles one TCR beta chain with its context. It lacks a known antigen. No much larger clone exists at a distance of one base, and base qualities are not known. For sequencing of the TCRbeta CDR3 region, genomic DNA was extracted from the sorted cells. The immunoSEQ Assay was used for sequencing of TCRbeta CDR3 regions. TCRdb took over this immuneACCESS table, retaining in-frame rearrangements with V and J assigned. Such tables are incomplete; in checked studies, under half of the missing clones stem from an unresolved V gene, and the remainder is unexplained. The sample contains about 79,000 clones, about 85% of them found a single time. Over 3% of the sample is taken by the ten largest. CDR1 and CDR2 (MDHEN, SYDVKM) derive from the germline V gene. From cysteine to phenylalanine, the CDR3 is 12 amino acids long. Only the CDR3 portion is preserved as DNA: 36 bases, with reading frame beginning at the first base. Trimming costs V 3 bases and J 10 bases, and their ends lie 10 bases apart.

The record originates from a study of OX40 agonist ivuxolimab in advanced cancers. Broadly, across the study: Ivuxolimab, which targeted the costimulatory receptor OX40 (CD134), was an agonistic, fully human IgG2 monoclonal antibody. Intravenous ivuxolimab was administered to patients every 2 weeks at six dose levels: 0.01, 0.1, 0.3, 1.5, 3 and 10 mg/kg. Of the approximately 53 patients in dose escalation, 19 had hepatocellular carcinoma, roughly 15 had melanoma, 9 had renal cell carcinoma and 9 had head and neck cancer. A male proportion of about 79% and a mean age of 60 years, ranging from roughly 23 to 80, were recorded for the dose-escalation cohort. Prior anti-PD-1, anti-PD-L1 or anti-CTLA-4 therapy was permitted, and checkpoint inhibitors had been received by 30% to 40% of dose-escalation patients. Three dose-escalation patients achieved partial responses, one with hepatocellular carcinoma and two with cutaneous melanoma. Peripheral TCRbeta sequencing aimed to test whether ivuxolimab altered TCR sequence diversity and caused clonal T-cell expansion. The paper covers the monotherapy dose-escalation part of the phase I ivuxolimab trial, which included N of about 56 patients. Study-wide findings and limitations: In the 0.1-3.0 mg/kg groups, partial responders had among the lowest normalized peripheral clonal expansion, particularly in CD8+ T cells. The antigen specificity of the clonally expanded peripheral T cells was not determined. Low levels of normalized T-cell clonal expansion were also seen in some patients who did not respond. Clonal expansion of both CD4+ and CD8+ blood T cells was observed from baseline to week 6 at doses 0.1 to 3.0 mg/kg. After ivuxolimab, CD8+ T cells had more expanded clones than CD4+ T cells on average.

The trial excluded patients who had a history of autoimmune disease or were on systemic immunosuppression. Peripheral blood for TCR sequencing was collected from all dose cohorts at baseline, on cycle 4 day 1, and on cycle 7 day 1. Samples came from an open-label, multicenter, first-in-human phase I dose-escalation trial of ivuxolimab. The trial enrolled adults with locally advanced or metastatic head and neck squamous cell, hepatocellular, melanoma or renal cell carcinoma. Before TCR sequencing, CD4+ and CD8+ T cells were separately sorted from peripheral blood. The sequencing used CD4+ or CD8+ T cells sorted from blood, collected in a trial of the OX40 agonist ivuxolimab. This TCR came from an adult with an advanced solid tumor such as melanoma, head and neck, liver or kidney cancer. The receptor chain draws on TRBV28 and TRBJ2-1, with an unclear D gene assignment. The sequence in DNA is TGTGCCAGCAGTTTTTTACGACAAGAGCAGTTCTTC. This translates into CASSFLRQEQFF.